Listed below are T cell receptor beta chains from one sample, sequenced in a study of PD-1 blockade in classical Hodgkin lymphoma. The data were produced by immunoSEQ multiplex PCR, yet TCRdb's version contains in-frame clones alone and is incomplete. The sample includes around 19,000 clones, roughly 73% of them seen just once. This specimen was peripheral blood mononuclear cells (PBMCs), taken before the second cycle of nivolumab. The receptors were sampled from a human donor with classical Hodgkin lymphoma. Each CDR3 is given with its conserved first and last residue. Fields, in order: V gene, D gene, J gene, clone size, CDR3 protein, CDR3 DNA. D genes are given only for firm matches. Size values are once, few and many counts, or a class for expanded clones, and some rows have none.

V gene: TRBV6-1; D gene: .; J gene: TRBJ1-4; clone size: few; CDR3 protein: CASTPRSRGNEKLFF; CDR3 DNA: TGTGCCAGCACCCCCAGAAGCAGGGGTAATGAAAAACTGTTTTTT
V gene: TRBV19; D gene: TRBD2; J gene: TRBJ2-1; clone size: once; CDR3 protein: CASTPSGSANNEQFF; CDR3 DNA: TGTGCCAGCACCCCTAGCGGGAGCGCGAACAATGAGCAGTTCTTC
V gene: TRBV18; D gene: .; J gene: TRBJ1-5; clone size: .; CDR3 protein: CASSPGTAGRNQPQHF; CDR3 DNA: TGTGCCAGCTCACCAGGAACGGCGGGTCGCAATCAGCCCCAGCATTTT
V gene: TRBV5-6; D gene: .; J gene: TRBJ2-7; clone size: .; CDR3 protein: CASGPLGGLYEQYF; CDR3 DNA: TGTGCCAGCGGCCCACTGGGCGGGCTTTACGAGCAGTACTTC
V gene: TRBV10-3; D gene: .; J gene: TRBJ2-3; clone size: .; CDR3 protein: CAISWGTDTQYF; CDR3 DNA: TGTGCCATCTCGTGGGGCACAGATACGCAGTATTTT
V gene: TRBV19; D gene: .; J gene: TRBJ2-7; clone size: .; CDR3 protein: CASSQGVGSYEQYF; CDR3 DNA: TGTGCCAGTAGCCAGGGCGTGGGATCCTACGAGCAGTACTTC
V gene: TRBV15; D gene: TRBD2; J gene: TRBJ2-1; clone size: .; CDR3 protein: CATSREFSGSGGGQFF; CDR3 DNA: TGTGCCACCAGCAGAGAGTTTAGCGGGAGCGGGGGCGGGCAGTTCTTC
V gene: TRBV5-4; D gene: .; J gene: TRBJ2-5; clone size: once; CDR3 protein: CASTPPIGETQYF; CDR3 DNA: TGTGCCAGCACACCCCCAATCGGAGAGACCCAGTACTTC
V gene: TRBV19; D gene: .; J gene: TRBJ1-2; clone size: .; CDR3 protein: CASSIVGRENYGYTF; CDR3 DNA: TGTGCCAGTAGTATAGTGGGCAGGGAGAACTATGGCTACACCTTC
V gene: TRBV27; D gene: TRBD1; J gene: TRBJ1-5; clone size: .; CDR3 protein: CASKQGVSSNQPQHF; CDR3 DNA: TGTGCCAGCAAACAGGGGGTCAGTAGCAATCAGCCCCAGCATTTT
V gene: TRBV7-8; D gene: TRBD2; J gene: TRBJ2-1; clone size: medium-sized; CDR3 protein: CASRKGLAGSNSRGEQFF; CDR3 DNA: TGTGCCAGCAGGAAGGGACTAGCGGGATCGAATTCAAGAGGTGAGCAGTTCTTC
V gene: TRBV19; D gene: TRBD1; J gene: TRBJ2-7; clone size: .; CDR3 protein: CASSRDSVYEQYF; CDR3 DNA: TGTGCCAGTAGCCGGGACAGCGTCTACGAGCAGTACTTC
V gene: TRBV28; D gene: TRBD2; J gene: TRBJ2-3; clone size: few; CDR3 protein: CASTQGTSKDTQYF; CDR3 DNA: TGTGCCAGCACCCAAGGGACTAGCAAAGATACGCAGTATTTT
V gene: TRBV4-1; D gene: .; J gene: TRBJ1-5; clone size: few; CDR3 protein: CASSQGGQPQHF; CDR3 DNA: TGCGCCAGCAGCCAAGGGGGTCAGCCCCAGCATTTT
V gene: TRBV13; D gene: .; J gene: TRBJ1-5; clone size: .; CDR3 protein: CASSIGALGRNQPQHF; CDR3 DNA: TGTGCCAGCAGCATAGGGGCACTCGGCCGCAATCAGCCCCAGCATTTT
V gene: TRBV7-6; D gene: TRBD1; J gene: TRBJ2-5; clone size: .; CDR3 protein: CASSRQGETQYF; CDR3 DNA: TGTGCCAGCAGCCGACAGGGAGAGACCCAGTACTTC
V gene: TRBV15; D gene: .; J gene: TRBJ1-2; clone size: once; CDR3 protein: CATSTGRDGYTF; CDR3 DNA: TGTGCCACCAGCACGGGACGAGATGGCTACACCTTC
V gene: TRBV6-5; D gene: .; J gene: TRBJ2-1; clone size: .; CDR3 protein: CASSFREGRNEQFF; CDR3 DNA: TGTGCCAGCAGTTTCCGAGAGGGTCGCAATGAGCAGTTCTTC
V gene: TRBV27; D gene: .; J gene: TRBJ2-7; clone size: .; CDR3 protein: CASSRGGPIEQYF; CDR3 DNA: TGTGCCAGCAGTAGAGGGGGGCCCATCGAGCAGTACTTC
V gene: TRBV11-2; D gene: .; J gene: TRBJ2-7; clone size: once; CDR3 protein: CASSQTRALAYEQYF; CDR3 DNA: TGTGCCAGCAGCCAGACTAGGGCCCTCGCCTACGAGCAGTACTTC
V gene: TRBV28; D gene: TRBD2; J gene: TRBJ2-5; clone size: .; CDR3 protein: CASRPGTSGRETQYF; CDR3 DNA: TGTGCCAGCAGACCCGGGACTAGCGGGAGGGAGACCCAGTACTTC
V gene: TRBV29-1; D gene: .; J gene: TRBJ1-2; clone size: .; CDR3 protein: CSVDRAESYGYTF; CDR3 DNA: TGCAGCGTTGACCGGGCCGAGAGCTATGGCTACACCTTC
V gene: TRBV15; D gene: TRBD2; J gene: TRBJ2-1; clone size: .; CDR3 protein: CATSRMTSGNNEQFF; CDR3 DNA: TGTGCCACCAGCAGAATGACTAGCGGAAACAATGAGCAGTTCTTC
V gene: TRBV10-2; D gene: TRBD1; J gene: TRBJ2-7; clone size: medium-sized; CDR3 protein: CASSELFGQGAIHEQYF; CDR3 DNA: TGCGCCAGCAGTGAGCTGTTCGGGCAGGGGGCTATTCACGAGCAGTACTTC
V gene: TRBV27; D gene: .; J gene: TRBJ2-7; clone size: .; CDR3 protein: CASSSAGSYEQYF; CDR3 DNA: TGTGCCAGCAGTTCGGCAGGCTCCTACGAGCAGTACTTC
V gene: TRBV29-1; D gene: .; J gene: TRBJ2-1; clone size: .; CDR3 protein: CSVVSSYNEQFF; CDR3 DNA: TGCAGCGTTGTTAGCTCCTACAATGAGCAGTTCTTC
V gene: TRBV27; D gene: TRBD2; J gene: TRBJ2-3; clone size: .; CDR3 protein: CASKMGGFTDTQYF; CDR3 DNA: TGTGCCAGCAAAATGGGGGGGTTCACGGATACGCAGTATTTT
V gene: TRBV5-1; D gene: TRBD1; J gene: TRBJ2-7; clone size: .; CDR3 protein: CASSDTGGSSYEQYF; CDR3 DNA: TGCGCCAGCAGCGATACAGGGGGGAGCTCCTACGAGCAGTACTTC
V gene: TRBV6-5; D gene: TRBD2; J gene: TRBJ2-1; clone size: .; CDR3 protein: CASRGLAVGFGEQFF; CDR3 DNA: TGTGCCAGCAGAGGACTAGCGGTGGGTTTCGGTGAGCAGTTCTTC